This T cell receptor beta chain was recovered during a study of T cell responses to AZD1222 COVID-19 vaccine. About the study: Second-dose groups at about 4 or about 12 weeks were pooled.

Assay: immunoSEQ multiplex PCR; the TCRdb copy retains only in-frame clones and omits some. The sample lists 150,000 to 180,000 clones, about 88% occurring once. V dropped 2 bases and J dropped 3 bases, with 8 bases sitting between them. Looked up from germline, CDR1 is KGHSH and CDR2 is LQKENI. CDR3 length: 13 residues. Study-wide findings and caveats: Two doses of AZD1222 preceded a rise in Spike-specific TCR breadth and depth. Targets within unmutated variant regions were reportedly found for nearly half of spike-specific TCRs.

A word on this clone: No antigen is known for it.

This receptor was obtained from an adult in good health. The sample consisted of peripheral blood, taken on day 0 of AZD1222 vaccination. The J gene is TRBJ2-7, the V gene TRBV18; D not resolved. The CDR3 nucleotides read TGTGCCAGCTCACCAATGCCAGACTACGAGCAGTACTTC. It encodes CASSPMPDYEQYF.